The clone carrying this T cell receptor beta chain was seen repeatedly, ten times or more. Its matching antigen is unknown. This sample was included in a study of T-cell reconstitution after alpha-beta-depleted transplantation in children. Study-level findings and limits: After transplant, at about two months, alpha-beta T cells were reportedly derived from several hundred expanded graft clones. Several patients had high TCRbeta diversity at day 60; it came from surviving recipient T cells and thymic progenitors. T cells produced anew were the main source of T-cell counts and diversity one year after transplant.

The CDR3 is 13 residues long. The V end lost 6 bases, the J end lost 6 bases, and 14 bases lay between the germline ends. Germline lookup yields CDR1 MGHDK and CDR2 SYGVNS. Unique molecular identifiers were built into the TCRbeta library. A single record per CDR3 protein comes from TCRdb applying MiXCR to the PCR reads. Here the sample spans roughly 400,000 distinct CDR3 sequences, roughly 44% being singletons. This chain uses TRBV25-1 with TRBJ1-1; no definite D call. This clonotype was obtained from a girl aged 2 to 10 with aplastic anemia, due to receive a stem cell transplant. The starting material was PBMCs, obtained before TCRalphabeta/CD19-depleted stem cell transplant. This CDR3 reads CASRPSGIPEAFF. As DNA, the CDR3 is TGTGCCAGCAGACCCTCCGGGATCCCTGAAGCTTTCTTT.